Each of the 5 T cell receptor beta chains below was sequenced from the same sample in a study of T cells after yellow fever vaccination. One entry per CDR3 protein results from TCRdb running MiXCR on the 5' RACE reads. The sample holds 450,000 to 600,000 distinct CDR3 sequences, roughly 12% seen once. The sequences come from PBMCs, collected on the day of the yellow fever booster vaccination. The receptors originated from a man aged 25 to 45 who received the YFV17D yellow fever vaccine.

The chain uses TRBV20-1 and TRBJ2-1, with D perhaps matching TRBD2 (5 bases). Trimming stripped 5 bases from V and 5 bases from J, with 10 bases between. Looked up from germline, CDR1 is DFQATT and CDR2 is SNEGSKA (reference sequence). The CDR3 consists of 12 residues. The CDR3 reads CSASGGHNEQFF. Written as DNA, the CDR3 is TGCAGTGCTTCCGGAGGCCACAATGAGCAGTTCTTC.

The CDR3 coding sequence is TGCAGCGTTGAAGGAGACAGGCCCACCGGGGAGCTGTTTTTT. This gives the protein CSVEGDRPTGELFF. The chain is built from TRBV29-1 and TRBJ2-2, with TRBD1 as a possible D gene (6 bases). The V and J ends lost 1 base and 4 bases respectively, with 10 bases between them. The V gene's germline CDR1 is SQVTM and CDR2 ANQGSEA. The CDR3 has 14 amino acids.

This clonotype was detected a few times. CDR3 DNA: TGTGCCAGCGTAGGGGCAGGGGCGTCGGGACGAGCCTACAATGAGCAGTTCTTC. Translated: CASVGAGASGRAYNEQFF. The chain combines TRBV6-2 or TRBV6-3 with TRBJ2-1, with a possible D match to TRBD1 (6 bases). In germline, CDR1 is MNHEY, CDR2 SVGEGT. The CDR3 has 18 amino acids. V was trimmed by 8 bases and J by 2 bases, leaving 25 bases between them.

This clonotype has a handful of counts. V gene TRBV20-1 combines with J gene TRBJ2-6; the D is unclear. Germline lookup yields CDR1 DFQATT and CDR2 SNEGSKA (reference sequence). Trimming stripped 5 bases from V and 4 bases from J, with 9 bases between. CDR3 length equals 13 residues. CDR3 amino acids: CSAVGRGANVLTF. In nucleotides, the CDR3 is TGCAGTGCTGTCGGACGGGGGGCCAACGTCCTGACTTTC.

The rearrangement uses TRBV30 and TRBJ2-3; D not certain. The CDR3 runs 13 residues. Germline assignment: CDR1 GTSNPN and CDR2 SVGIG (reference sequence). Trimming shortened V by 0 bases and J by 4 bases, and 8 bases separated the two germline ends. CDR3 DNA: TGTGCCTGGAGTGTACGGGTCGCAGATACGCAGTATTTT. Protein: CAWSVRVADTQYF.